This is a list of T cell receptor beta chains from one sample in a study of blood T cell repertoires in COVID-19. Generated by immunoSEQ multiplex PCR, the TCRdb table keeps only in-frame clones and is missing some. Of approximately 150,000 clones in the sample, 75% to 90% are singletons; the top ten hold approximately 4.6%. The sequencing input was peripheral blood. The receptor source for this set is a human donor in a cohort sampled during active COVID-19. CDR3s leave out the opening cysteine and the closing phenylalanine or tryptophan. Size values are once, few and many counts, or a class for expanded clones, and some rows have none.

>TRBV6-1|TRBJ2-1|15|-
ASSEYLSGGRYNEQF
>TRBV14|TRBJ1-4|14|-
ASSQDLTGANEKLF
>TRBV7-9|TRBJ2-2|13|few
ASSQATVNTGELF
>TRBV5-1|TRBJ1-1|14|-
ASSLQPGTVNTEAF
>TRBV7-2|TRBJ1-3|12|few
ASSLGASGNTIY
>TRBV15|TRBJ2-3|14|-
ATSRSRGGPTDTQY
>TRBV5-1|TRBJ2-1|14|-
ASRRTSGSSYNEQF
>TRBV5-6|TRBJ2-3|15|few
ASRQTSGGASTDTQY
>TRBV4-1|TRBJ2-1|11|-
ASSQSGSNEQF
>TRBV18|TRBJ2-1|14|-
ASSPPRQGAYNEQF
>TRBV3-1/TRBV3-2|TRBJ2-3|11|once
ASRGGSTDTQY
>TRBV10-1|TRBJ1-2|13|once
ASSGGQGPRYGYT
>TRBV21-1|TRBJ1-1|16|-
ASSKGSDSGGLNTEAF
>TRBV6-1|TRBJ1-2|13|-
ASSERSKGESGYT
>TRBV5-6|TRBJ1-5|13|few
ASSLTRDRGQPQH
>TRBV13|TRBJ2-3|14|-
ASSLGGRGWQDTQY
>TRBV6-4|TRBJ2-1|13|-
ASSASGASYNEQF
>TRBV18|TRBJ2-2|15|-
ASSPQRLAENTGELF
>TRBV7-2|TRBJ2-3|15|-
ASSLGPGQLSTDTQY
>TRBV7-9|TRBJ2-3|13|-
ASSFGPSGTDTQY
>TRBV28|TRBJ2-2|12|once
ASSFGGGTGELF
>TRBV7-3|TRBJ2-1|12|-
ASSSGLANNEQF
>TRBV9|TRBJ2-2|11|-
ASSLGGAGELF
>TRBV24-1|TRBJ2-1|14|-
ATSGRGAGRGNEQF
>TRBV12-3/TRBV12-4|TRBJ2-1|10|-
ASSGRDGEQF
>TRBV4-2|TRBJ2-3|14|-
ASSPFSGGDTDTQY
>TRBV4-2|TRBJ1-4|12|-
ASSRGGVYEKLF
>TRBV5-6|TRBJ1-2|10|once
ASTPGGRGYT
>TRBV6-6|TRBJ2-3|12|once
ASTAGPSTDTQY
>TRBV21-1|TRBJ2-1|17|-
ASSKNPRDTVRTYNEQF
>TRBV25-1|TRBJ1-2|10|-
ASSRQGYGYT
>TRBV18|TRBJ1-5|13|-
ASSPRGLGNQPQH
>TRBV15|TRBJ2-1|12|once
ATRASGGQVAQF
>TRBV5-6|TRBJ1-2|12|-
ASSLRQTNYGYT
>TRBV7-9|TRBJ1-5|11|-
ASSAGQNQPQH
>TRBV15|TRBJ2-5|14|-
ATSRGFGDRQETQY
>TRBV6-2/TRBV6-3|TRBJ2-2|13|-
ASSFGTSLAGELF
>TRBV5-4|TRBJ2-7|17|-
ASSTTGLAGGQYSYEQY
>TRBV12-2|TRBJ1-5|13|-
ASRLGAGGYQPQH
>TRBV24-1|TRBJ2-5|12|-
ATSDGGQGQTQY
>TRBV28|TRBJ2-7|12|-
ASSLGGRVDEQY
>TRBV6-2/TRBV6-3|TRBJ2-7|13|-
ASSPPLGGPFEQY
>TRBV16|TRBJ1-5|15|-
ASSQIVRQGASQPQH
>TRBV28|TRBJ1-1|12|-
ASSSTGTNTEAF
>TRBV4-2|TRBJ2-7|13|-
ASSQGGAPTYEQY
>TRBV5-1|TRBJ2-2|15|-
ASSLGPTSLSTGELF
>TRBV9|TRBJ2-2|13|-
ASSPTGVNTGELF
>TRBV5-1|TRBJ1-1|11|-
ASSLTGETEAF
>TRBV5-1|TRBJ1-1|12|once
ASSSLTGEGEAF
>TRBV12-3/TRBV12-4|TRBJ1-1|10|-
ASRLRFTEAF
>TRBV5-4|TRBJ2-3|15|-
ASSLGGGGGVKDTQY
>TRBV12-2|TRBJ2-1|12|few
ASRLEKPSGIRF
>TRBV29-1|TRBJ1-3|10|-
SAGQAGNTIY